Listed here are 20 T cell receptor beta chains from one sample, sequenced in a study of cytomegalovirus exposure and HLA in healthy donors. Primers for the PCR totalled 60 Vbeta and 13 Jbeta. The protocol was immunoSEQ multiplex PCR, while the TCRdb copy is restricted to in-frame clones and leaves out a portion. The table shows 110,000 or so clones, with over 75% occurring only once. The sample comprised PBMCs. The receptors originated from a woman younger than 35 in good health and CMV-seronegative.

The chain carries TRBV2 and TRBJ2-7; TRBD2 aligns across 7 bases. The germline gives CDR1 SNHLY, CDR2 FYNNEI. This CDR3 is built from 14 residues. The J segment lost 7 bases and the V segment lost 7 bases, leaving 13 bases of the junction unmatched. CDR3 bases: TGTGCCAGCACCCTCGTTAGCGGGCTGGGAGAGCAGTACTTC. Residues: CASTLVSGLGEQYF.

The rearrangement links TRBV29-1 to TRBJ2-7; 11 bases agree with TRBD1. The J segment lost 4 bases and the V segment lost 0 bases, leaving 8 bases of the junction unmatched. The V gene's germline CDR1 is SQVTM and CDR2 ANQGSEA. This CDR3 comprises 16 residues. This CDR3 is CSVEEPPGTGGYEQYF. CDR3 DNA: TGCAGCGTTGAAGAGCCGCCCGGGACAGGGGGGTACGAGCAGTACTTC.

The sample holds one count of this clone. This chain links TRBV30 with TRBJ1-1, with TRBD1 matching 7 bases. Germline CDR1 and CDR2: GTSNPN and SVGIG (reference sequence). V shed 4 bases, J shed 5 bases, and the junction held 7 bases outside the gene matches. The CDR3 is 13 residues long. The CDR3 DNA reads TGTGCCTGGACGCGACAGGGCTGGACTGAAGCTTTCTTT. Its protein product is CAWTRQGWTEAFF.

The chain couples TRBV19 to TRBJ2-7; TRBD2 matches at 7 bases. The CDR3 totals 12 residues. The V gene end was trimmed by 9 bases and the J gene end by 6 bases; junction bases not matched to a gene: 8. The germline V gene encodes CDR1 LNHDA and CDR2 SQIVND (reference sequence). The CDR3 DNA sequence: TGTGCCAGCGCCTGGGGAGGGTCCGAGCAGTACTTC. Its protein is CASAWGGSEQYF.

This chain links TRBV11-2 with TRBJ2-7, with TRBD1 matching 7 bases. CDR1 and CDR2 from the germline V gene are SGHAT and FQNNGV. V shed 4 bases and J 0 bases; nucleotides not matched to a gene: 6. This CDR3 contains 15 residues. CDR3 coding DNA: TGTGCCAGCAGCTCGAAGGGGGCTGGCTCCTACGAGCAGTACTTC. This gives the protein CASSSKGAGSYEQYF.

The chain is built from TRBV5-4 and TRBJ2-1; TRBD2 matches 13 bases. In germline, CDR1 is SGHNT, CDR2 YYREEE (reference sequence). V lost 4 bases to trimming and J lost 0 bases; unmatched junction nucleotides: 7. The CDR3 length is 18 residues. The CDR3 coding sequence is TGTGCCAGCAGCCCCGGGACTAGCGGGGATAGCTCCTACAATGAGCAGTTCTTC. This translates into CASSPGTSGDSSYNEQFF.

This clone was seen a few times. The chain links TRBV7-2 to TRBJ2-3; 7 bases align to TRBD2. Per the germline V gene, CDR1 is SGHTA and CDR2 is FQGNSA. V lost 5 bases and J lost 5; bases outside the gene matches: 10. The CDR3 sequence is 15 residues long. The CDR3 nucleotides read TGTGCCAGCAGCCTTCGACTAGCTAAGGGAGATACGCAGTATTTT. Translated, it gives CASSLRLAKGDTQYF.

This clone was seen only once. The CDR3 DNA reads TGTGCCAGCAGTACCGACAGGGGGCGCCAGGAGACCCAGTACTTC. It encodes CASSTDRGRQETQYF. This chain joins TRBV2 and TRBJ2-5; 10 nucleotides align to TRBD1. Germline V gene lookup returns CDR1 SNHLY and CDR2 FYNNEI. The CDR3 totals 15 residues. Losses at the gene ends were 5 bases for V and 5 bases for J; bases not matched to a gene: 8.

The V gene is TRBV9, the J gene TRBJ2-7, with D possibly TRBD2 on 7 matching bases. V dropped 4 bases and J dropped 6 bases, with 26 bases sitting between them. The CDR3 loop spans 17 amino acids. Germline CDR1 is SGDLS and CDR2 is YYNGEE. Here the CDR3 DNA reads TGTGCCAGCAGCCCAAAATTTTCTAGTGGGGGGGCAGGCGAGCAGTACTTC. As protein: CASSPKFSSGGAGEQYF.

The V call is TRBV29-1, the J call TRBJ1-1; 7 bases line up with TRBD1. This CDR3 is 15 amino acids long. The germline gives CDR1 SQVTM, CDR2 ANQGSEA. The CDR3 coding sequence is TGCAGTATAAGACAGGGAATTCTTATGAACACTGAAGCTTTCTTT. It is translated as CSIRQGILMNTEAFF. The variable domain in full, completed from reference TRBV29-1 and TRBJ1-1, reads SAVISQKPSRDICQRGTSLTIQCQVDSQVTMMFWYRQQPGQSLTLIATANQGSEATYESGFVIDKFPISRPNLTFSTLTVSNMSPEDSSIYLCSIRQGILMNTEAFFGQGTRLTVV.

This chain joins TRBV7-6 and TRBJ2-7; no clear D gene. Trimming removed 5 bases from V and 2 bases from J, with 10 bases in between. CDR3 length: 13 residues. Germline loops: CDR1 SGHVS, CDR2 FNYEAQ. CDR3 DNA sequence: TGTGCCAGCAGCCCAGCAGAGGCCTACGAGCAGTACTTC. Translation: CASSPAEAYEQYF.

The chain links TRBV5-6 to TRBJ1-4; possibly TRBD1 for D (6 bases). Between the trimmed V and J ends, which lost 5 bases and 8 bases, there was a span of 13 bases. The germline gives CDR1 SGHDT, CDR2 YYEEEE. This CDR3 region has 13 residues. The CDR3 region is CASRDSLTEKLFF. The CDR3 DNA is TGTGCCAGCAGGGACAGCCTTACGGAAAAACTGTTTTTT.

The rearrangement uses TRBV5-6 and TRBJ1-2; maybe TRBD1 (5 bases). The germline V and J ends were trimmed by 4 bases and 7 bases, with 17 bases remaining between them. CDR1 and CDR2 (germline): SGHDT, YYEEEE. The CDR3 loop spans 14 amino acids. The CDR3 here is CASSLDSPLGGYTF. CDR3 bases: TGTGCCAGCAGCCTAGACAGCCCTCTCGGTGGCTACACCTTC.

This clone was seen once. The CDR3 loop reads CASSLGTGDTGELFF. In DNA form, the CDR3 reads TGTGCCAGCAGTTTAGGGACAGGGGACACCGGGGAGCTGTTTTTT. The J gene is TRBJ2-2, the V gene TRBV27; 10 bases agree with TRBD1. V shed 2 bases and J 3 bases; nucleotides not matched to a gene: 0. CDR1 is MNHEY and CDR2 is SMNVEV in the germline V gene (reference sequence). The CDR3 spans 15 residues.

This rearrangement joins TRBV4-3 to TRBJ2-7, with no clear D. V lost 1 base to trimming and J lost 5 bases, with 9 bases between them. In germline, CDR1 is LGHNA, CDR2 YSLEER. This CDR3 is built from 13 residues. In DNA form, the CDR3 reads TGCGCCAGCAGCCAAGGTCCTAGGAACGAGCAGTACTTC. This translates into CASSQGPRNEQYF.

The chain recombines TRBV7-2 with TRBJ2-5; perhaps TRBD2 as D (5 bases). The CDR3 spans 14 residues. Germline CDR1 and CDR2: SGHTA and FQGNSA. Trimming removed 5 bases at V and 7 bases at J, with 17 bases between. The CDR3 DNA is TGTGCCAGCAGCCCCCACGGGGATTCGGGGACCCAGTACTTC. It encodes CASSPHGDSGTQYF.

The rearrangement links TRBV2 to TRBJ1-3; the D gene is possibly TRBD1 (5 bases). CDR3 length: 15 residues. V was trimmed by 3 bases and J by 0 bases, leaving 9 bases between them. The germline V gene has CDR1 SNHLY and CDR2 FYNNEI. CDR3: CASSEGGSSGNTIYF. For the CDR3, the DNA is TGTGCCAGCAGTGAGGGGGGGAGCTCTGGAAACACCATATATTTT.

This clone was found a few times. This chain links TRBV10-1 with TRBJ2-7; no clear D. The germline gives CDR1 WNHNN, CDR2 SYGVQD (reference sequence). V gave up 2 bases and J gave up 10 bases, with 9 bases separating them. This CDR3 has 11 amino acids. The DNA for the CDR3 is TGCGCCAGCAGTGAGGGCCGCCATCAGTACTTC. Encoded protein: CASSEGRHQYF.

This chain joins TRBV5-6 and TRBJ1-5; D is ambiguous. The ends were cut back, 4 bases at V and 7 bases at J, with 12 bases in the middle. The CDR3 runs 13 residues. Looked up from germline, CDR1 is SGHDT and CDR2 is YYEEEE. CDR3 amino acids: CASSPYLLQPQHF. The CDR3 nucleotides read TGTGCCAGCAGCCCATACTTACTACAGCCCCAGCATTTT.

The V gene is TRBV18, the J gene TRBJ2-3; D is unclear. Trimming took off 4 bases at V and 4 bases at J, with 6 bases between the two ends. The germline gives CDR1 KGHSH, CDR2 LQKENI. The CDR3 has 12 residues. CDR3 amino acids: CASSLGADTQYF. CDR3 coding DNA: TGTGCCAGCTCACTTGGAGCAGATACGCAGTATTTT.